The 17 T cell receptor beta chains in this list originate from one sample, sequenced in a study of blood T cell repertoires in COVID-19. Data came from immunoSEQ multiplex PCR; TCRdb stores just in-frame clones and leaves some out. Counted here are approximately 280,000 clones, 90% occurring once; the ten biggest clones make up around 6.8%. Sequencing was done on a sample of peripheral blood. The source of these receptors is a woman in her twenties or thirties with COVID-19, enrolled during active disease.

The chain recombines TRBV7-8 with TRBJ2-7; 9 bases map to TRBD1. Germline V gene sequence: CDR1 SGHVS, CDR2 FQNEAQ. V was clipped by 5 bases and J by 7 bases; unmatched bases: 9. This CDR3 is built from 14 residues. CDR3 amino acids: CASSPGTGLGEQYF. CDR3 nucleotides: TGTGCCAGCAGCCCCGGGACAGGGTTGGGGGAGCAGTACTTC.

CDR3 loop: CASSLPTGRNEAFF. The CDR3 DNA sequence: TGTGCCAGCAGCTTGCCGACAGGGAGGAACGAAGCTTTCTTT. The V call is TRBV7-2, the J call TRBJ1-1, with TRBD1 identical over 7 bases. The CDR3 loop spans 14 amino acids. Germline values: CDR1 SGHTA, CDR2 FQGNSA. V was pared by 3 bases and J by 8 bases, with 9 bases of the junction left unmatched.

The chain links TRBV6-2 or TRBV6-3 to TRBJ2-5; perhaps TRBD2 as D (5 bases). The CDR3 covers 15 residues. Germline lookup yields CDR1 MNHEY and CDR2 SVGEGT. V dropped 5 bases and J dropped 1 base, with 14 bases sitting between them. CDR3 residues: CASSPSRSGQETQYF. CDR3 nucleotide sequence: TGTGCCAGCAGTCCCTCGCGGAGCGGCCAAGAGACCCAGTACTTC.

The chain joins TRBV5-1 to TRBJ1-1; D ambiguous. Trimming pared 0 bases from V and 4 bases from J, leaving 7 bases between. Germline V gives CDR1 SGHRS, CDR2 YFSETQ. CDR3 size: 13 residues. For the CDR3, the DNA is TGCGCCAGCAGCTTGGTAGTGAGCACTGAAGCTTTCTTT. Its protein product is CASSLVVSTEAFF.

V gene TRBV3-1 (or the pseudogene TRBV3-2) combines with J gene TRBJ2-5, with 16 nucleotides matching TRBD2. Germline V gene sequence: CDR1 LGHDT, CDR2 YNNKEL (reference sequence). The CDR3 runs to 17 residues. V shed 4 bases, J shed 3 bases, and the junction held 5 bases outside the gene matches. CDR3 region: CASSPGGTSGREETQYF. Here the CDR3 DNA reads TGTGCCAGCAGCCCCGGGGGGACTAGCGGGAGGGAAGAGACCCAGTACTTC.

The chain has TRBV28 and TRBJ1-4, with a possible D match to TRBD1 (5 bases). The germline CDR1 and CDR2 sequences are MDHEN and SYDVKM. V lost 9 bases to trimming and J lost 7 bases, with 15 bases between them. The CDR3 sequence is 13 residues long. The CDR3 DNA reads as TGTGCCAGTCAGCCGACAGACGTTGAAAAACTGTTTTTT. Translated, it gives CASQPTDVEKLFF. Using reference TRBV28 and TRBJ1-4 for the parts outside the CDR3, the full variable domain is DVKVTQSSRYLVKRTGEKVFLECVQDMDHENMFWYRQDPGLGLRLIYFSYDVKMKEKGDIPEGYSVSREKKERFSLILESASTNQTSMYLCASQPTDVEKLFFGSGTQLSVL.

The chain couples TRBV6-4 to TRBJ2-2; D is undetermined. Germline CDR1 is MRHNA and CDR2 is SNTAGT. Trimming cost V 3 bases and J 4 bases, with 9 bases left between them. The CDR3 has 14 residues. CDR3 loop: CASSERSPTGELFF. CDR3 nucleotides: TGTGCCAGCAGTGAACGCAGTCCCACCGGGGAGCTGTTTTTT.

In the case of this clone: Other DNA sequences in this specimen translate into the identical CDR3. V is TRBV5-1 and J is TRBJ1-1; D uncertain. Germline V gene lookup returns CDR1 SGHRS and CDR2 YFSETQ. V gave up 0 bases and J gave up 1 base, with 7 bases separating them. The CDR3 extends over 14 amino acids. The CDR3 region has the DNA TGCGCCAGCAGCTTGGGTGGCCGGAACACTGAAGCTTTCTTT. The encoded protein is CASSLGGRNTEAFF.

This rearrangement joins TRBV7-8 to TRBJ2-5; TRBD1 is a possible D gene (6 bases). CDR3 length equals 14 residues. The V gene's germline CDR1 is SGHVS and CDR2 FQNEAQ. V lost 5 bases to trimming and J lost 7 bases, with 17 bases between them. CDR3 nucleotides: TGTGCCAGCAGCCCCGAACAGGGTATAGGGACCCAGTACTTC. It translates to CASSPEQGIGTQYF.

The chain uses TRBV28 and TRBJ2-7; possible D gene TRBD1, 5 bases. The CDR3 has 13 residues. Germline CDR1 is MDHEN and CDR2 is SYDVKM. V lost 5 bases and J lost 0, with 8 bases in between. The CDR3 loop is CASSPTVSYEQYF. As DNA, the CDR3 is TGTGCCAGCAGTCCGACAGTCTCCTACGAGCAGTACTTC.

This clone was recorded once. This sequence joins TRBV4-1 and TRBJ2-1, with TRBD2 as a possible D gene (5 bases). V was pared by 2 bases and J by 3 bases, with 8 bases between. This CDR3 region has 14 residues. CDR1 MGHRA and CDR2 YSYEKL come from the germline V gene. CDR3 in DNA: TGCGCCAGCAGCCAACTAGCCCACTACAATGAGCAGTTCTTC. Its protein is CASSQLAHYNEQFF.

On this clone: This CDR3 is also generated by other DNA sequences in the sample. This chain uses TRBV5-1 with TRBJ2-3, with a tentative D call TRBD2 (6 bases). V lost 0 bases and J 0 bases, leaving 8 bases between the germline ends. Germline V gene lookup returns CDR1 SGHRS and CDR2 YFSETQ. This CDR3 is 15 amino acids long. CDR3 nucleotides: TGCGCCAGCAGCTTGGATGGGACTAGCACAGATACGCAGTATTTT. Translating gives CASSLDGTSTDTQYF.

This chain joins TRBV24-1 and TRBJ2-5; tentatively, D is TRBD2 (5 bases). The CDR3 totals 19 residues. Per the germline V gene, CDR1 is KGHDR and CDR2 is SFDVKD. With 0 bases removed from V and 2 bases from J, the gap between germline ends came to 21 bases. The CDR3 here is CATSDLQRLVREWQETQYF. The CDR3 bases are TGTGCCACCAGTGATTTGCAGCGCCTCGTTAGGGAGTGGCAAGAGACCCAGTACTTC.

CDR3 DNA sequence: TGTGCCAGCAGCGCCCTCGGGACAGGGGGTTATAATTCACCCCTCCACTTT. It codes for CASSALGTGGYNSPLHF. The chain employs TRBV9 and TRBJ1-6, with 11 bases identical to TRBD1. The CDR3 is 17 amino acids. With 3 bases clipped from V and 4 bases from J, the junction kept 6 bases outside the gene matches. Looked up from germline, CDR1 is SGDLS and CDR2 is YYNGEE.

The chain links TRBV30 to TRBJ1-5; 9 bases map to TRBD1. This CDR3 comprises 15 residues. The trim removed 2 bases at V and 4 bases at J, leaving 6 bases unmatched. Germline V gives CDR1 GTSNPN, CDR2 SVGIG (reference sequence). The CDR3 DNA reads TGTGCCTGGAGTCAAGGGACAGGGCTGAATCAGCCCCAGCATTTT. The encoded protein is CAWSQGTGLNQPQHF.

This chain connects TRBV5-4 to TRBJ2-2; D unresolved. CDR1 and CDR2 from the germline V gene are SGHNT and YYREEE (reference sequence). CDR3 length: 15 amino acids. The V gene lost 4 bases and the J gene lost 6 bases, with 16 bases spanning the gap. The CDR3 spells CASSPAQVLAGELFF. In DNA form, the CDR3 reads TGTGCCAGCAGCCCGGCCCAGGTCTTGGCCGGGGAGCTGTTTTTT.

The chain has TRBV9 and TRBJ1-2, with D possibly TRBD1 on 6 matching bases. Trimming cost V 0 bases and J 3 bases, with 9 bases left between them. The CDR3 is 14 amino acids. Germline values: CDR1 SGDLS, CDR2 YYNGEE. The CDR3 nucleotides are TGTGCCAGCAGCGTAGGACAGGCCGACTATGGCTACACCTTC. It translates to CASSVGQADYGYTF.